Following are 22 T cell receptor beta chains from one sample sequenced in a study of blood T cells in healthy people across ages. For the second PCR, which ran for about 6 to 12 cycles, a sample-barcoded 5' primer and a J-beta primer mix were used. TCRdb itself ran the 5' RACE reads through MiXCR, one entry per CDR3 protein. This table holds roughly 1,800,000 distinct CDR3 sequences, around half found once. The material sequenced was blood. Receptors were obtained from a woman aged 40 to 50 in good health.

The gene calls are TRBV28 and TRBJ2-5; 7 bases agree with TRBD1. The J call may be mistaken, given a closer DNA end match to TRBJ2-7. From germline, CDR1 is MDHEN and CDR2 SYDVKM. This CDR3 region has 16 residues. CDR3 nucleotide sequence: TGTGCCAGCAGTTTAGATAGGGGGCCTGGAAATTACGAGCAGTACTTC. This sequence encodes CASSLDRGPGNYEQYF.

The chain couples TRBV25-1 to TRBJ1-2; D ambiguous. Trimming took 2 bases from V and 2 from J, leaving 9 bases between them. Per the germline V gene, CDR1 is MGHDK and CDR2 is SYGVNS. The CDR3 is 14 residues long. The CDR3 sequence is CASSEPAPNYGYTF. The CDR3 DNA sequence: TGTGCCAGCAGTGAACCAGCACCCAACTATGGCTACACCTTC.

The chain combines TRBV4-3 with TRBJ2-5; possible D gene TRBD2, 6 bases. This CDR3 has 14 amino acids. From germline, CDR1 is LGHNA and CDR2 YSLEER. Trimming removed 1 base at V and 11 bases at J, with 17 bases between. CDR3 bases: TGCGCCAGCAGCCAAGCTGGGGGGTACAATGAGCAGTACTTC. Translation gives CASSQAGGYNEQYF.

This chain connects TRBV6-1 to TRBJ2-3, with a weak D call TRBD1 (5 bases). CDR1 is MNHNS and CDR2 is SASEGT in the germline V gene. The CDR3 runs 14 residues. Deletions cut 3 bases from V and 5 bases from J, with 12 bases between. Here the CDR3 DNA reads TGTGCCAGCAGTGACAGGGTTCCTCGAGATACGCAGTATTTT. Its protein is CASSDRVPRDTQYF.

The CDR3 DNA is TGTGCCAGCAGCGGATTGCGGGGACCATCCCAAGAGACCCAGTACTTC. Its translation is CASSGLRGPSQETQYF. V gene TRBV5-6 combines with J gene TRBJ2-5; tentatively, D is TRBD2 (6 bases). The CDR3 is 16 amino acids. Looked up from germline, CDR1 is SGHDT and CDR2 is YYEEEE. V shed 4 bases and J shed 1 base, with 17 bases lying between them.

Only a few counts were recorded for this clonotype. The genes are TRBV6-5 and TRBJ2-5; 11 bases agree with TRBD1. The CDR3 sequence is 13 residues long. Germline CDR1 and CDR2: MNHEY and SVGAGI. V was pared by 5 bases and J by 6 bases, with 2 bases of the junction left unmatched. The DNA of the CDR3 is TGTGCCAGCAGTAGGGACAGGGGGAAGACCCAGTACTTC. As protein: CASSRDRGKTQYF.

In this sample, this clonotype turned up once. The CDR3 ends on some other residue instead of the conserved phenylalanine or tryptophan, so this is likely a read error. This chain joins TRBV5-1 and TRBJ2-5; TRBD2 is a possible D gene (6 bases). V was trimmed by 4 bases and J by 2 bases, leaving 18 bases between them. The germline CDR1 and CDR2 sequences are SGHRS and YFSETQ. This CDR3 is built from 16 residues. The CDR3 loop is CASSHSGLGRQETQYI. CDR3 nucleotides: TGCGCCAGCAGCCATAGTGGACTTGGGAGGCAAGAGACCCAGTACATC.

The chain couples TRBV5-1 to TRBJ2-3; possible D gene TRBD1, 5 bases. The length of the CDR3 is 14 residues. Germline-derived CDR1 and CDR2 are SGHRS and YFSETQ. The ends were cut back, 4 bases at V and 4 bases at J, with 13 bases in the middle. The CDR3 DNA sequence: TGCGCCAGCAGCGTGGCCAGGGAAGCAGATACGCAGTATTTT. Encoded protein: CASSVAREADTQYF. The full variable domain, its missing parts supplied by reference TRBV5-1 and TRBJ2-3, is KAGVTQTPRYLIKTRGQQVTLSCSPISGHRSVSWYQQTPGQGLQFLFEYFSETQRNKGNFPGRFSGRQFSNSRSEMNVSTLELGDSALYLCASSVAREADTQYFGPGTRLTVL.

V gene TRBV6-5 combines with J gene TRBJ2-3; D is perhaps TRBD2 (6 bases). The CDR3 is 16 amino acids. From germline, CDR1 is MNHEY and CDR2 SVGAGI. V was clipped by 6 bases and J by 2 bases, with 18 bases between them. CDR3 nucleotides: TGTGCCAGCAGCCGCCCCGCGGGGCTACTCACAGATACGCAGTATTTT. Its protein is CASSRPAGLLTDTQYF.

This chain links TRBV28 with TRBJ2-7; 7 nucleotides line up with TRBD1. Germline V gene lookup returns CDR1 MDHEN and CDR2 SYDVKM. The CDR3 is 14 residues long. V trimming: 7 bases; J trimming: 0 bases; junction bases outside the gene matches: 6. CDR3 DNA: TGTGCCAGCAAGGGACAGCCAAGCTCCTACGAGCAGTACTTC. It encodes CASKGQPSSYEQYF.

The chain has TRBV28 and TRBJ2-4, with D perhaps TRBD1 (7 bases). The J call is in doubt because the DNA end fits TRBJ2-5 better. Germline CDR1 and CDR2: MDHEN and SYDVKM. CDR3 length: 14 residues. This chain's CDR3 is CASSLPTQGGTQYF. The CDR3 nucleotides are TGTGCCAGCAGTTTACCTACCCAGGGGGGGACCCAGTACTTC.

The chain is built from TRBV6-2 or TRBV6-3 and TRBJ2-1, with 9 bases lining up with TRBD2. Germline CDR1 is MNHEY and CDR2 is SVGEGT. The CDR3 covers 19 residues. V shed 5 bases and J 5 bases; nucleotides not matched to a gene: 19. CDR3 loop: CASSTPPGLAVIGNNEQFF. In DNA, the CDR3 is TGTGCCAGCAGTACTCCACCGGGACTAGCCGTAATCGGGAACAATGAGCAGTTCTTC.

The chain uses TRBV6-2 or TRBV6-3 and TRBJ2-1; D is perhaps TRBD1 or TRBD2 (5 bases each). V lost 7 bases, J lost 6 bases, and 19 bases lay in between. Germline loops: CDR1 MNHEY, CDR2 SVGEGT. This CDR3 region has 15 residues. In DNA form, the CDR3 reads TGTGCCAGCACCTCCGACATCGATGGGGGCAATGAGCAGTTCTTC. Translated: CASTSDIDGGNEQFF.

This chain uses TRBV5-1 with TRBJ2-4; no firm D call. Deletions cut 1 base from V and 8 bases from J, with 13 bases between. This CDR3 spans 14 amino acids. Germline CDR1 reads SGHRS; CDR2 reads YFSETQ. The CDR3 spells CASSLWADGDIQYF. The DNA for the CDR3 is TGCGCCAGCAGCTTGTGGGCCGACGGAGACATTCAGTACTTC.

The rearrangement links TRBV18 to TRBJ1-2; 7 bases align to TRBD1. The germline V gene has CDR1 KGHSH and CDR2 LQKENI. The CDR3 covers 16 residues. Losses at the gene ends were 3 bases for V and 3 bases for J; bases not matched to a gene: 10. The CDR3 DNA reads TGTGCCAGCTCACCCCCGGAACTAGGACAGGACTATGGCTACACCTTC. Translation gives CASSPPELGQDYGYTF.

This clonotype was detected only a few times. The gene calls are TRBV12-3 or TRBV12-4 and TRBJ1-2; TRBD1 is a possible D gene (5 bases). This CDR3 region has 15 residues. Trimming left V 2 bases short and J 2 bases short, with 12 bases between. The CDR3 protein is CASSLRRQINYGYTF. In nucleotides, the CDR3 is TGTGCCAGCAGTTTACGGAGACAGATAAACTATGGCTACACCTTC.

This chain connects TRBV7-6 to TRBJ2-3, with D possibly being TRBD2 (5 bases). This CDR3 has 14 residues. Germline V lookup: CDR1 SGHVS, CDR2 FNYEAQ. Between the trimmed V and J ends, which lost 0 bases and 4 bases, there was a span of 8 bases. CDR3 protein: CASSLAVGADTQYF. The CDR3 DNA is TGTGCCAGCAGCTTAGCGGTCGGGGCAGATACGCAGTATTTT.

This clonotype was seen only a few times. This chain links TRBV7-2 with TRBJ1-2; D remains ambiguous. The V end was cut by 1 base, the J end by 4 bases, with 13 bases between. Germline V gene data show CDR1 as SGHTA and CDR2 as FQGNSA. The CDR3 totals 15 residues. The CDR3 here is CASSLGPGPFYGYTF. The CDR3, as DNA: TGTGCCAGCAGCTTAGGGCCAGGACCTTTCTATGGCTACACCTTC.

The genes are TRBV29-1 and TRBJ2-1; TRBD2 is a possible D gene (5 bases). The CDR3 is made up of 13 amino acids. The V gene lost 6 bases and the J gene lost 0 bases, with 9 bases spanning the gap. Germline values: CDR1 SQVTM, CDR2 ANQGSEA. CDR3 loop: CSVRTGSYNEQFF. The CDR3 nucleotides are TGCAGCGTCCGGACTGGCTCCTACAATGAGCAGTTCTTC.

The chain recombines TRBV29-1 with TRBJ2-7, with 7 bases that match TRBD2. Matching the DNA end better, TRBJ2-5 makes the J call doubtful. Germline CDR1 reads SQVTM; CDR2 reads ANQGSEA. The CDR3 has 16 residues. CDR3 residues: CSVGGRGGGSQETQYF. CDR3 DNA: TGCAGCGTTGGTGGTCGGGGCGGGGGTTCACAAGAGACCCAGTACTTC.

The chain uses TRBV5-5 and TRBJ2-3; D is unclear. V was shortened by 3 bases and J by 3 bases, with 8 bases between the two germline ends. CDR1 is SGHKS, CDR2 YYEKEE, per germline (reference sequence). The CDR3 runs to 13 residues. CDR3 sequence: CASSWISTDTQYF. The CDR3 coding sequence is TGTGCCAGCAGCTGGATAAGTACAGATACGCAGTATTTT.

This clonotype was picked up a small number of times. The chain combines TRBV12-3 or TRBV12-4 with TRBJ1-5; no definite D call. CDR3 length: 12 residues. The V end was cut by 7 bases, the J end by 0 bases, with 4 bases between. In DNA, the CDR3 is TGTGCCAGCACCAGTAGCAATCAGCCCCAGCATTTT. Translated, it gives CASTSSNQPQHF.